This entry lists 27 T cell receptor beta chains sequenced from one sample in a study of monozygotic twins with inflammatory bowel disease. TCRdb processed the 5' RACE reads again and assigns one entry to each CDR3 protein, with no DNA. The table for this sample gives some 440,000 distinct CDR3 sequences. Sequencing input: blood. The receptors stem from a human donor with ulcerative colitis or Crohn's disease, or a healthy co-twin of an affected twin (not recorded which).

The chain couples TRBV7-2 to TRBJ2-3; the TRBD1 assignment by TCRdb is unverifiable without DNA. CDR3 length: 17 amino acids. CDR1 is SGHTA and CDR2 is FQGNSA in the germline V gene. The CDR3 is CASSLSGGGAEADTQYF. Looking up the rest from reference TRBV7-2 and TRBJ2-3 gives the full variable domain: GAGVSQSPSNKVTEKGKDVELRCDPISGHTALYWYRQSLGQGLEFLIYFQGNSAPDKSGLPSDRFSAERTGGSVSTLTIQRTQQEDSAVYLCASSLSGGGAEADTQYFGPGTRLTVL.

CDR3 in amino acids: CASSQQGGVSPLHF. The rearrangement uses TRBV3-1 and TRBJ1-6. This CDR3 has 14 amino acids. CDR1 and CDR2 from the germline V gene are LGHDT and YNNKEL (reference sequence).

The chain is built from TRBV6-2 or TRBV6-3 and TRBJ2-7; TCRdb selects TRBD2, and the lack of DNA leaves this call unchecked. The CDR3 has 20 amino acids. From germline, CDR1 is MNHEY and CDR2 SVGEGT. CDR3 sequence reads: CASSYPLTSGVTHRSYEQYF.

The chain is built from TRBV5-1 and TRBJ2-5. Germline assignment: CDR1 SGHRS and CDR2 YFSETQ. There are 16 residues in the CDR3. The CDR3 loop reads CASSVGSRGLGETQYF.

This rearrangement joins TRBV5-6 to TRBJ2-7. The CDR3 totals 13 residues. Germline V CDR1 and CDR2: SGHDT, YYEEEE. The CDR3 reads CASSLLSTYEQYF.

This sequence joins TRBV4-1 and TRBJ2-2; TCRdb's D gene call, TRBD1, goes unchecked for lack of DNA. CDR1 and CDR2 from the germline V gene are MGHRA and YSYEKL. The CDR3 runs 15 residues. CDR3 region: CASSWGQGRTGELFF.

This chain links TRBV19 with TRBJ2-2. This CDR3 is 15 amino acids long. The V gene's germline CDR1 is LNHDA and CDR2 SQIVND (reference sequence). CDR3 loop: CASSIPTRDTGELFF.

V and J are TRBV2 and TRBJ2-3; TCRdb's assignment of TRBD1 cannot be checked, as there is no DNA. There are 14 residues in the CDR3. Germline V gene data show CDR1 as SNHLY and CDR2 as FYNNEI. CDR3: CATPREGATDTQYF.

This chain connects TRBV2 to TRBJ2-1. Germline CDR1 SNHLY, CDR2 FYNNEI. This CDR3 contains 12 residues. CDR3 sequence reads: CASSAVSGEQFF.

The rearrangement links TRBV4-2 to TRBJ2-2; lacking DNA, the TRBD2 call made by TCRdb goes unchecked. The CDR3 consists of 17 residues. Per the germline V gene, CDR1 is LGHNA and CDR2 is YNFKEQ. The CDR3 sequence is CASSQDFSAGGAGELFF.

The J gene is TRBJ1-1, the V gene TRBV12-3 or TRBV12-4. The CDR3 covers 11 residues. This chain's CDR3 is CASSGMAEAFF.

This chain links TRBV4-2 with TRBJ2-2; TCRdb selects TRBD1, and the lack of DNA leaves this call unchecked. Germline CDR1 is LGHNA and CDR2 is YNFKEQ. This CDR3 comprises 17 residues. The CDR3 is CASSRALIRVETGELFF.

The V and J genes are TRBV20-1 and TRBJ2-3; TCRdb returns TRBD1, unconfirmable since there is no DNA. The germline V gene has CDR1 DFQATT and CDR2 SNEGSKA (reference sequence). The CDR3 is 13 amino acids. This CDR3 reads CSALQGVTDTQYF.

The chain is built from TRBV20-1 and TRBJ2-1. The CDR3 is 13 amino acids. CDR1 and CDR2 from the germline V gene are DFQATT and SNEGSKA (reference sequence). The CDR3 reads CSARDVRYNEQFF.

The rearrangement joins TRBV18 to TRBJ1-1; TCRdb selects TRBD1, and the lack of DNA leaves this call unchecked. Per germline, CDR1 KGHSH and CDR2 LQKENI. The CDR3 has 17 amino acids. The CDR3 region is CASSPSRAGNVNTEAFF.

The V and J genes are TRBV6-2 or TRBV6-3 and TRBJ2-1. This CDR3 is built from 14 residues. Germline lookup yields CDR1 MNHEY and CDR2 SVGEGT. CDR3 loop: CASSSGESYNKQFF.

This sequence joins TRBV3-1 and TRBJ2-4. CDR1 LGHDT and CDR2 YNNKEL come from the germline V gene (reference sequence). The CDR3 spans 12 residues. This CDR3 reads CASSREVNIQYF.

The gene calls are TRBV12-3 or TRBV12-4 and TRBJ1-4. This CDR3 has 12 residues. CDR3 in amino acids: CASSLYDEKLFF.

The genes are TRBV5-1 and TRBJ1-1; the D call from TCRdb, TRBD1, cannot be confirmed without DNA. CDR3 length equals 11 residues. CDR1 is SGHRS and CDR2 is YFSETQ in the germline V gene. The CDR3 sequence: CASSGDGEAFF.

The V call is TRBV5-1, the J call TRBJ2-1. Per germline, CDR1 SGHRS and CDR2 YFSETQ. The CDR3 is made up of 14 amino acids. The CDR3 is CASSLFGYYNEQFF.

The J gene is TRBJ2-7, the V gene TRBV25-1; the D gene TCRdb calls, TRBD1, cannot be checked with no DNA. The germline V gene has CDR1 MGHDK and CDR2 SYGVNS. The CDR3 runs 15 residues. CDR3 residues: CASSEPGTGRNEQYF.

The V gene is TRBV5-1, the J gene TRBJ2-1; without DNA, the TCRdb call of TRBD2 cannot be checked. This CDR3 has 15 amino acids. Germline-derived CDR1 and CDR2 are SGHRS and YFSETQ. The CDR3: CASSLGILADNEQFF.

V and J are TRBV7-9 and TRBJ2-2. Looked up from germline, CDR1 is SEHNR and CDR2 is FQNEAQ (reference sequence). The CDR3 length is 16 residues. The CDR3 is CASSFILQELTGELFF.

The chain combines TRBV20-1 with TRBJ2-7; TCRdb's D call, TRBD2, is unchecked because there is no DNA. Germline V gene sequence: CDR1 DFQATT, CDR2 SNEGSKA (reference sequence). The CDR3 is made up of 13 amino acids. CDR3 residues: CSAPGLTNYEQYF.

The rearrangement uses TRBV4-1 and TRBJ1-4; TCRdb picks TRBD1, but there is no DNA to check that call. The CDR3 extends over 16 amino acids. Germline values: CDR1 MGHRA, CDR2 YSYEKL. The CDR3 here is CASSQDLGGGNEKLFF.

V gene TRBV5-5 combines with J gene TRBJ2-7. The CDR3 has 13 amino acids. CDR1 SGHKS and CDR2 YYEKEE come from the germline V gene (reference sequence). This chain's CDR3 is CASSLDGLYEQYF. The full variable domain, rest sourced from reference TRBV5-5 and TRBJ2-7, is DAGVTQSPTHLIKTRGQQVTLRCSPISGHKSVSWYQQVLGQGPQFIFQYYEKEERGRGNFPDRFSARQFPNYSSELNVNALLLGDSALYLCASSLDGLYEQYFGPGTRLTVT.

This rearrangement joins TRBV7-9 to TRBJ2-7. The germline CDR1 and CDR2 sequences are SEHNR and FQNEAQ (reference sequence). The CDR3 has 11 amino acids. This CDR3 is CASTDGYEQYF.